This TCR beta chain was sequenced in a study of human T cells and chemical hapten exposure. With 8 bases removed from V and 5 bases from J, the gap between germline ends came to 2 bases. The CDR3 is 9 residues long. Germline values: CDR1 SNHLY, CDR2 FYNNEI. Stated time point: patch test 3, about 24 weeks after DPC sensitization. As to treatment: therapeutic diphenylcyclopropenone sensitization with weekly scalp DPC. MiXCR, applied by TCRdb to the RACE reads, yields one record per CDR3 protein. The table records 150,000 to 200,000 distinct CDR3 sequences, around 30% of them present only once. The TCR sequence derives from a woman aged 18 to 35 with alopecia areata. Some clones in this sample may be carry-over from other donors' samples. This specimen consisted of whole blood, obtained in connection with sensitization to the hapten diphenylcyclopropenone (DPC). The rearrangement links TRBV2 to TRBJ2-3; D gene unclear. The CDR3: CASQDTQYF. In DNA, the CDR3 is TGTGCCAGCCAAGATACGCAGTATTTT.